These 9 T cell receptor beta chains were sequenced from one sample in a study of cytomegalovirus exposure and HLA in healthy donors. The PCR had 60 Vbeta and 13 Jbeta primers. Measured with immunoSEQ multiplex PCR; TCRdb has only the in-frame clones, and not every one. Its table lists around 51,000 clones. The sequenced sample was PBMCs. These receptors originate from a man between 35 and 55 years old in good health and CMV-seropositive.

V and J are TRBV10-3 and TRBJ1-6; TRBD1 is a possible D gene (5 bases). Trimming stripped 6 bases from V and 7 bases from J, with 16 bases between. The CDR3 sequence is 15 residues long. CDR1 is ENHRY, CDR2 SYGVKD, per germline. This chain's CDR3 is CAISVRDGGNSPLHF. The CDR3 region has the DNA TGTGCCATCAGCGTTCGGGACGGGGGGAATTCACCCCTCCACTTT.

This chain joins TRBV30 and TRBJ1-3; 8 nucleotides agree with TRBD1. Germline CDR1 reads GTSNPN; CDR2 reads SVGIG (reference sequence). The CDR3 consists of 13 residues. V dropped 3 bases and J dropped 8; count of bases not matched to a gene: 6. The CDR3 sequence: CAWRGTGRHTIYF. The CDR3 DNA reads as TGTGCCTGGAGAGGGACAGGAAGACACACCATATATTTT.

The chain combines TRBV5-6 with TRBJ1-2; no firm D call. Trimming removed 4 bases from V and 1 base from J, with 2 bases in between. This CDR3 contains 11 residues. Germline CDR1 SGHDT, CDR2 YYEEEE. The CDR3 DNA sequence: TGTGCCAGCAGCCTTAACTATGGCTACACCTTC. Protein product: CASSLNYGYTF.

The CDR3 DNA reads as TGCGCCAGCAGCTTGGGGAGGGGTACCTCCTACGAGCAGTACTTC. Protein product: CASSLGRGTSYEQYF. The J gene is TRBJ2-7, the V gene TRBV5-1; D might be TRBD2 (6 bases). This CDR3 is 15 amino acids long. With 0 bases removed from V and 0 bases from J, the gap between germline ends came to 10 bases. Germline CDR1 SGHRS, CDR2 YFSETQ. The full variable domain, in which reference TRBV5-1 and TRBJ2-7 provide the parts outside the CDR3, is KAGVTQTPRYLIKTRGQQVTLSCSPISGHRSVSWYQQTPGQGLQFLFEYFSETQRNKGNFPGRFSGRQFSNSRSEMNVSTLELGDSALYLCASSLGRGTSYEQYFGPGTRLTVT.

J is TRBJ2-6 and V is TRBV10-2; D is undetermined. This CDR3 region has 18 residues. The ends were cut back, 6 bases at V and 0 bases at J, with 18 bases in the middle. Germline V CDR1 and CDR2: WSHSY, SAAADI. CDR3 coding DNA: TGCGCCAGCAGCCTCACAGATAAATGGATCTCTGGGGCCAACGTCCTGACTTTC. It specifies CASSLTDKWISGANVLTF.

CDR3 region: CASSSGQGGDTQYF. The DNA for the CDR3 is TGTGCCAGCAGCTCCGGACAGGGTGGAGATACGCAGTATTTT. The rearrangement uses TRBV7-3 and TRBJ2-3, with TRBD1 identical over 8 bases. From germline, CDR1 is SGHTA and CDR2 FQGTGA. The CDR3 totals 14 residues. The junction had 5 bases not matched to a gene; V was cut back by 4 bases and J by 5 bases.

V usage is TRBV29-1 and J usage is TRBJ2-1, with 7 bases matching TRBD2. From germline, CDR1 is SQVTM and CDR2 ANQGSEA. This CDR3 is 12 amino acids long. V trimming: 0 bases; J trimming: 11 bases; junction bases outside the gene matches: 4. CDR3 protein: CSVEDHSGKQFF. The CDR3 nucleotides are TGCAGCGTTGAAGATCACAGCGGGAAGCAGTTCTTC.

The V gene is TRBV5-1, the J gene TRBJ1-2, with 11 positions matching TRBD1. V lost 3 bases and J lost 6; bases outside the gene matches: 4. The CDR3 has 14 amino acids. CDR1 and CDR2 from the germline V gene are SGHRS and YFSETQ. Here the CDR3 DNA reads TGCGCCAGCAGCTCTGGACAGGGGGCTGATGGCTACACCTTC. It translates to CASSSGQGADGYTF. Drawing the rest from reference TRBV5-1 and TRBJ1-2, the complete variable domain is KAGVTQTPRYLIKTRGQQVTLSCSPISGHRSVSWYQQTPGQGLQFLFEYFSETQRNKGNFPGRFSGRQFSNSRSEMNVSTLELGDSALYLCASSSGQGADGYTFGSGTRLTVV.

The gene calls are TRBV9 and TRBJ2-7; TRBD2 matches 8 bases. The trim removed 4 bases at V and 5 bases at J, leaving 14 bases unmatched. CDR3 size: 16 residues. Germline CDR1 SGDLS, CDR2 YYNGEE. The CDR3 DNA is TGTGCCAGCAGCACAACACTAGCGGACGTTCGGGACGAGCAGTACTTC. Translation: CASSTTLADVRDEQYF.